This T cell receptor beta chain is from a study of T cell responses to AZD1222 COVID-19 vaccine. As for this clone: Its antigen is not known.

Method: immunoSEQ multiplex PCR; TCRdb's copy keeps in-frame clones and lacks some. This table holds around 130,000 clones, around 83% found once. Trimming removed 2 bases at V and 5 bases at J, with 9 bases between. The CDR3 loop spans 13 amino acids. Germline CDR1 and CDR2: SGHVS and FNYEAQ. Regarding the study as a whole: The study found vaccine-associated CD4 TCRs spanning spike, dominant at 160-218 and 743-854. Regions left unmutated in variants are reportedly the target of nearly half of spike-specific TCRs. Seropositive status at baseline applied to only five or six AZD1222 recipients.

Source: peripheral blood, taken 28 days after the second AZD1222 dose. The J gene is TRBJ1-2, the V gene TRBV7-6; unclear D gene. This clonotype was sampled from an adult who received the AZD1222 COVID-19 vaccine. DNA of the CDR3: TGTGCCAGCAGCTTATCAGAAGGTTATGGCTACACCTTC. It translates to CASSLSEGYGYTF.